The source of this T cell receptor beta chain is a study of T cells in women clearing cervical HPV infection. Remarks on this clone: The read stops 3 residues short of the end of the CDR3; the missing end is completed from the germline J gene.

With 3 bases removed from V and 3 bases from J, the gap between germline ends came to 12 bases. The CDR3 runs to 15 residues. Germline assignment: CDR1 LNHDA and CDR2 SQIVND (reference sequence). Here immunoSEQ multiplex PCR was the method, and the copy in TCRdb shows in-frame clones only, minus some. This table holds 20,000 to 25,000 clones. The sequenced sample consisted of blood buffy coat. The V call is TRBV19, the J call TRBJ1-5; D may be TRBD1 (5 bases). This sequence was found in a woman aged 18 to 69 with a cervical HPV16 infection that either progressed to CIN3+ or cleared (not recorded which). CDR3 DNA, as far as it was read: TGTGCCAGTAGTATCTCAAGACAGAACAATCAGCCC. This translates into CASSISRQNNQP. The full CDR3 protein is CASSISRQNNQPQHF.